This T cell receptor beta chain was captured by sequencing in a study of shared clonotypes between healthy human individuals. Study-wide results and caveats: Depth was large, yet rarefaction showed that sorted-subset sequencing was incomplete.

Clones were sequenced by immunoSEQ multiplex PCR, and TCRdb holds only the in-frame ones, with some missing. The sample shows hundreds of thousands of clones, roughly 87% of them seen only once. On this clone itself: Its antigen is as yet unknown.

CDR1 and CDR2 (germline): SQVTM, ANQGSEA. V lost 2 bases to trimming and J lost 2 bases; unmatched junction nucleotides: 7. CDR3 length: 15 amino acids. The rearrangement links TRBV29-1 to TRBJ1-2; 8 nucleotides align to TRBD1. This clonotype was sampled from a man aged 18 to 29 in good health. Material: memory CD8+ T cells sorted from blood. Subset reported: CD45RO+ cells pooled with CCR7-negative TemRA cells. The CDR3 is CSVEIGQGWNYGYTF. DNA of the CDR3: TGCAGCGTTGAAATAGGACAGGGCTGGAACTATGGCTACACCTTC.